Listed below are T cell receptor beta chains from one sample, sequenced in a study of T cells in Graves' hyperthyroidism and ophthalmopathy. MiXCR was run by TCRdb on the multiplex PCR reads, yielding one entry per CDR3 protein. The sample yields hundreds of thousands of distinct CDR3 sequences, about 20% seen once. Material: blood. The receptor source for this set is a man aged 25-40 years with Graves' ophthalmopathy. Both conserved end residues are part of each CDR3. The D gene is left open where the match is weak. Not every row has a clone size; where given, it reads once, few, many or a size class.

TRBJ2-1 TRBV30 TRBD2 - TGTGCCTGGGCTGGGGGGGGCCCGACTAGCGGACGGAATGAGCAGTTCTTC CAWAGGGPTSGRNEQFF
TRBJ1-5 TRBV3-1 TRBD1 many TGTGCCAGCAGCCCCGGGACAGATAGCAATCAGCCCCAGCATTTT CASSPGTDSNQPQHF
TRBJ2-7 TRBV4-3 TRBD1 once TGCGCCAGCAGCCAAGACCCGCCGCCAGGGGGTTACGAGCAGTACTTC CASSQDPPPGGYEQYF
TRBJ1-4 TRBV28 - - TGTGCCAGCAGTTTCTACCGGGTCTCCGAAGAAAAACTGTTTTTT CASSFYRVSEEKLFF
TRBJ2-3 TRBV11-2 TRBD2 few TGTGCCAGCAGTTTAGTAGCGGGAGGGCTTTCCACAGATACGCAGTATTTT CASSLVAGGLSTDTQYF
TRBJ2-7 TRBV7-8 - - TGTGCCAGCAGCTTACAGGGCGTCCCCGACTACGAGCAGTACTTC CASSLQGVPDYEQYF
TRBJ1-1 TRBV6-1 - many TGTGCCAGCAGTTCCGTCGGTCAGGGTGTCAACACTGAAGCTTTCTTT CASSSVGQGVNTEAFF
TRBJ2-7 TRBV7-9 TRBD1 few TGTGCCAGCAGCTCCTCGACAGGGCCTCCTGACGAGCAGTACTTC CASSSSTGPPDEQYF
TRBJ1-5 TRBV10-3 - - TGTGCCATCAGTGAGTCATGGGGGGTGAATCAGCCCCAGCATTTT CAISESWGVNQPQHF
TRBJ2-1 TRBV11-2 - many TGTGCCAGCAGCTTAGCCTCTAACTCCTACAATGAGCAGTTCTTC CASSLASNSYNEQFF
TRBJ2-7 TRBV7-9 TRBD2 few TGTGCCAGCAGCCGCCTGAGGGGAGGGCGAAACGAGCAGTACTTC CASSRLRGGRNEQYF
TRBJ2-7 TRBV6-2/TRBV6-3 TRBD1 - TGTGCCAGCAGTTACCGGGACAGGCGGAACGAGCAGTACTTC CASSYRDRRNEQYF
TRBJ1-2 TRBV12-3/TRBV12-4 - - TGTGCCAGCCCAGGGAGCGCAAACTATGGCTACACCTTC CASPGSANYGYTF
TRBJ2-3 TRBV24-1 TRBD2 - TGTGCCACCAGCTTCCCGGGACTAGCGGGAGTAGGCCCAGATACGCAGTATTTT CATSFPGLAGVGPDTQYF
TRBJ2-3 TRBV28 TRBD2 many TGTGCCAGCAGTTTCCTCAACCTAGCGGGAGTGGGAACAGATACGCAGTATTTT CASSFLNLAGVGTDTQYF
TRBJ2-2 TRBV28 TRBD1 - TGTGCCAGCAGTCCCCCAGCAGGGGGTGGCGGGGAGCTGTTTTTT CASSPPAGGGGELFF
TRBJ1-5 TRBV20-1 TRBD1 - TGCAGTGCTAGTGCCGGGACAGGGGCGGGTCAGCCCCAGCATTTT CSASAGTGAGQPQHF
TRBJ1-4 TRBV5-1 - - TGCGCCAGCAGCGGGTCCACAACTAATGAAAAACTGTTTTTT CASSGSTTNEKLFF
TRBJ1-1 TRBV29-1 - few TGCAGCGGAACGATGAACACTGAAGCTTTCTTT CSGTMNTEAFF
TRBJ2-7 TRBV20-1 TRBD2 many TGCAGTGCTAGTGACCTCCGGGGACTAGCGGGACGGGGGCCCTACGAGCAGTACTTC CSASDLRGLAGRGPYEQYF
TRBJ1-4 TRBV18 - few TGTGCCAGCTCGGCCGGGGCGGCTAATGAAAAACTGTTTTTT CASSAGAANEKLFF
TRBJ2-1 TRBV24-1 - - TGTGCCACCAGTGAAGAGACGAACAATGAGCAGTTCTTC CATSEETNNEQFF
TRBJ2-1 TRBV28 TRBD1 many TGTGCCAGCAGGGGACAGGGGGCCTACAATGAGCAGTTCTTC CASRGQGAYNEQFF
TRBJ2-7 TRBV6-1 - - TGTGCCAGCAGCTCCAGAGAAAAACAGGGCTACGAGCAGTACTTC CASSSREKQGYEQYF
TRBJ2-4 TRBV30 - - TGTGCCTGGAGTAGCCTAGCCAAAAACATTCAGTACTTC CAWSSLAKNIQYF
TRBJ1-6 TRBV20-1 TRBD1 few TGCAGTGCTTCAGGCCGGGACAGATATAATTCACCCCTCCACTTT CSASGRDRYNSPLHF
TRBJ2-1 TRBV7-9 - - TGTGCCAGCAGCCCCCGGGGTAGCGGAGTATACAATGAGCAGTTCTTC CASSPRGSGVYNEQFF
TRBJ1-6 TRBV28 - few TGTGCCAGCAGCTCTGACAGAATATCACCCCTCCACTTT CASSSDRISPLHF
TRBJ1-3 TRBV27 - few TGTGCCAGCAGCCCGAATTCGCTAAACACCATATATTTT CASSPNSLNTIYF
TRBJ2-7 TRBV20-1 TRBD1 many TGCAGTGCTCATACAGGGGGCCCCTACGAGCAGTACTTC CSAHTGGPYEQYF
TRBJ2-7 TRBV3-1 - few TGTGCCAGCAGCCAGTTTACCCCCCACTACGAGCAGTACTTC CASSQFTPHYEQYF
TRBJ1-5 TRBV19 - few TGTGGGACGTCGCTAAGGGATCAGCCCCAGCATTTT CGTSLRDQPQHF